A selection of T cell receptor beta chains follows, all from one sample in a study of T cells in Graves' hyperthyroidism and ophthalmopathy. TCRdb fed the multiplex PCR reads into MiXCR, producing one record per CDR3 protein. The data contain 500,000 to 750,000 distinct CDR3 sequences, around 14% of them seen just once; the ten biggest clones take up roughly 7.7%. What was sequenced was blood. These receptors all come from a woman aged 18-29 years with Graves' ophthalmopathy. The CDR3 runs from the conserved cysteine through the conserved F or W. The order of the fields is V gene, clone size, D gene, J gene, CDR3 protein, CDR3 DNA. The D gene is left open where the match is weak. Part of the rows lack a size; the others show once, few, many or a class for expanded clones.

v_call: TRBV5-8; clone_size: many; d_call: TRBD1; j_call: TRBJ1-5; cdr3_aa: CASSPPGQHNQPQHF; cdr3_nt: TGTGCCAGCAGCCCCCCGGGACAGCACAATCAGCCCCAGCATTTT
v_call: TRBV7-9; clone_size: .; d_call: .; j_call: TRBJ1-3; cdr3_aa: CASSLKGIAGNTIYF; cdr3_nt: TGTGCCAGCAGCTTAAAGGGTATAGCTGGAAACACCATATATTTT
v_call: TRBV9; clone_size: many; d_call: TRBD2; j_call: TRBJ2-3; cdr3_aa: CASSERAGGGGDTQYF; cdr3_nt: TGTGCCAGCAGTGAAAGAGCGGGAGGCGGGGGAGATACGCAGTATTTT
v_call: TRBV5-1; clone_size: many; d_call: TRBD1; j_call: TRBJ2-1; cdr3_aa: CASSLRVGQGTNEQFF; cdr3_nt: TGCGCCAGCAGCTTGAGAGTGGGACAGGGTACAAATGAGCAGTTCTTC
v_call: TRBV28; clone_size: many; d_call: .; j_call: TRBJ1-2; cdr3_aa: CASTQDYGYTF; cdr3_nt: TGTGCCAGCACCCAGGATTATGGCTACACCTTC
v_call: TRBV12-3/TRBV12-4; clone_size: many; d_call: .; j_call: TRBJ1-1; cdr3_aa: CASSSTTPPNTEAFF; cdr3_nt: TGTGCCAGCAGTTCGACGACACCCCCGAACACTGAAGCTTTCTTT
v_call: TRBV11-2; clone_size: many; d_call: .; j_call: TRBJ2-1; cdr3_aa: CASSFEYPGLPNEQFF; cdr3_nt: TGTGCCAGCAGCTTCGAATATCCGGGACTTCCCAATGAGCAGTTCTTC
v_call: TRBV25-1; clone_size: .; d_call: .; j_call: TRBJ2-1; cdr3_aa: CASSASNEQFF; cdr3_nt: TGTGCCAGCAGTGCCAGCAATGAGCAGTTCTTC
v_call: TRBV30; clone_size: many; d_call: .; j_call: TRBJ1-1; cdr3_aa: CAWSVGSYTEAFF; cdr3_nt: TGTGCCTGGAGTGTCGGCTCCTACACTGAAGCTTTCTTT
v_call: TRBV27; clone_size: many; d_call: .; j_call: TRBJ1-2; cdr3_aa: CASYGVSYGYTF; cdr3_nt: TGTGCCAGCTATGGGGTTTCATATGGCTACACCTTC
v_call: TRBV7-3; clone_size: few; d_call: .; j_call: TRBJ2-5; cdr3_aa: CASSLIREETQYF; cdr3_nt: TGTGCCAGCAGCTTAATACGAGAGGAGACCCAGTACTTC
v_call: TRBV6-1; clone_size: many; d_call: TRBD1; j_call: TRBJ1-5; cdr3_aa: CASSTLRTGQYSNQPQHF; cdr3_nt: TGTGCCAGCAGTACCCTTCGGACAGGACAATATAGCAATCAGCCCCAGCATTTT
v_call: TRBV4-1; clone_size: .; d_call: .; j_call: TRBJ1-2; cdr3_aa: CASSQVGPGDYGYTF; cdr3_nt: TGCGCCAGCAGCCAAGTTGGACCCGGGGACTATGGCTACACCTTC
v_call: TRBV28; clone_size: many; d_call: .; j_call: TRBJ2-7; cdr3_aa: CASSSRPGRQEQYF; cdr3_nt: TGTGCCAGCAGTTCCAGGCCCGGACGGCAGGAGCAGTACTTC
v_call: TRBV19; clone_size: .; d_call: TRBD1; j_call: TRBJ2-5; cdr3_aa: CASSIGGTGGETQYF; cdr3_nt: TGTGCCAGTAGTATAGGGGGGACAGGGGGAGAGACCCAGTACTTC
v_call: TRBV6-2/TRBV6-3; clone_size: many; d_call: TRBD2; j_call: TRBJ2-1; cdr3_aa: CASSYFGTSGDYNEQFF; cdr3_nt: TGTGCCAGCAGTTATTTCGGGACTAGCGGAGACTACAATGAGCAGTTCTTC
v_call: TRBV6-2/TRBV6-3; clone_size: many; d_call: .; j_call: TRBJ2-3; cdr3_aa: CASKRGSEGAQYF; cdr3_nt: TGTGCCAGCAAGAGGGGGAGCGAGGGGGCGCAGTATTTT
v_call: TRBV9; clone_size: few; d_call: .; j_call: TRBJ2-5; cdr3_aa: CASSVGASRGQETQYF; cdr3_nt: TGTGCCAGCAGCGTAGGGGCTAGCAGAGGGCAAGAGACCCAGTACTTC
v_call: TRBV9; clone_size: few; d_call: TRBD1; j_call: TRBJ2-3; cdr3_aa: CASSGQGHGTDTQYF; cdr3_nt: TGTGCCAGCAGCGGACAGGGGCATGGGACAGATACGCAGTATTTT
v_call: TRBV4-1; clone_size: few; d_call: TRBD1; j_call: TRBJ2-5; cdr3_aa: CASSQVGTGSRWETQYF; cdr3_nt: TGCGCCAGCAGCCAAGTCGGGACAGGGAGTAGGTGGGAGACCCAGTACTTC
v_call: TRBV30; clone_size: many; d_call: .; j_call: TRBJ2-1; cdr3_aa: CAWSVGSTYEQFF; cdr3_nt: TGTGCCTGGAGTGTAGGGAGTACTTATGAGCAGTTCTTC
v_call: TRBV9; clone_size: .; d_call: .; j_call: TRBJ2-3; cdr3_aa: CASSVETRDTQYF; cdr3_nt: TGTGCCAGCAGCGTAGAGACTAGAGATACGCAGTATTTT
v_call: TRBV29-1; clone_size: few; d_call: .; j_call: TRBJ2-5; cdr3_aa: CSAHASQETQYF; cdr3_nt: TGCAGCGCCCACGCAAGCCAAGAGACCCAGTACTTC
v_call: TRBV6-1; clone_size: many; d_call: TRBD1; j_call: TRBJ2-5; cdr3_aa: CASSPRGRRETQYF; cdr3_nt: TGTGCCAGCAGTCCCAGGGGGCGCCGGGAGACCCAGTACTTC
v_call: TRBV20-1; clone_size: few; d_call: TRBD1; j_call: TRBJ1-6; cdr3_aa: CSARPYQGQVPYNSPLHF; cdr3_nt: TGCAGTGCTAGACCCTACCAGGGACAGGTCCCCTATAATTCACCCCTCCACTTT
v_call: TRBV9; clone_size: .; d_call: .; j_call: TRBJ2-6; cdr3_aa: CASSVEGGEPAGWVSGANVLTF; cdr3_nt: TGTGCCAGCAGCGTAGAAGGAGGGGAGCCCGCCGGATGGGTTTCTGGGGCCAACGTCCTGACTTTC
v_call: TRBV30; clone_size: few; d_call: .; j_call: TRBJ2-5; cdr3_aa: CAWSLRTSGTQYF; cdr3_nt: TGTGCCTGGAGTTTACGTACCAGCGGGACCCAGTACTTC
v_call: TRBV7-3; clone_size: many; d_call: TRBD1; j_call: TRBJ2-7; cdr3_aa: CASSPGTGSEQYF; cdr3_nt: TGTGCCAGCAGCCCAGGGACAGGGAGCGAGCAGTACTTC
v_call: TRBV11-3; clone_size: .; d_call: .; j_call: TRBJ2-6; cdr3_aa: CASSPRGIGSGANVLTF; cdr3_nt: TGTGCCAGCAGCCCCCGGGGTATTGGGTCTGGGGCCAACGTCCTGACTTTC
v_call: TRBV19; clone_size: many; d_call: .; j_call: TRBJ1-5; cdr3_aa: CASSIEGTNQPQHF; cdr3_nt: TGTGCCAGTAGTATAGAGGGCACCAATCAGCCCCAGCATTTT
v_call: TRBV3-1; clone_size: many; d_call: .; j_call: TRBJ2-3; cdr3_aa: CASSQRKSGGADTQYF; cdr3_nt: TGTGCCAGCAGCCAAAGGAAGTCTGGGGGCGCAGATACGCAGTATTTT
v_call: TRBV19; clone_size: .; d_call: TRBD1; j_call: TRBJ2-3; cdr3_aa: CASSVTTGVVDTQYF; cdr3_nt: TGTGCCAGTAGTGTCACGACAGGGGTGGTGGATACGCAGTATTTT
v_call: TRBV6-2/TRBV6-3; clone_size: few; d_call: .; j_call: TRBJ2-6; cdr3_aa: CASSYGSSGANVLTF; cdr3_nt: TGTGCCAGCAGTTACGGGAGCTCTGGGGCCAACGTCCTGACTTTC
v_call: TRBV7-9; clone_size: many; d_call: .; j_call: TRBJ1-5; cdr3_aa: CASSSSELRGQPQHF; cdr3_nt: TGTGCCAGCAGCTCCTCCGAGTTGCGGGGACAGCCCCAGCATTTT
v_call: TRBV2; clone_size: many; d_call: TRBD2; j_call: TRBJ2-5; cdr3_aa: CASRGAGLAEETQYF; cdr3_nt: TGTGCCAGCAGGGGGGCGGGACTAGCGGAAGAGACCCAGTACTTC
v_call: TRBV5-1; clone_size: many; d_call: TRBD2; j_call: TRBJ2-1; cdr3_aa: CASSLVSGSKNEQFF; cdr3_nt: TGCGCCAGCAGCTTGGTTAGCGGGAGTAAAAATGAGCAGTTCTTC
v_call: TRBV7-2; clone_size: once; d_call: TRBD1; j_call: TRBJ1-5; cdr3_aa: CASSRSGTGRQPQHF; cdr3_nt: TGTGCCAGCAGCCGTAGCGGGACAGGGCGTCAGCCCCAGCATTTT
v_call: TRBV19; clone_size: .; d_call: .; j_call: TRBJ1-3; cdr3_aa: CASRPPGRASGNTIYF; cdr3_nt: TGTGCCAGTAGACCACCGGGCAGGGCCTCTGGAAACACCATATATTTT
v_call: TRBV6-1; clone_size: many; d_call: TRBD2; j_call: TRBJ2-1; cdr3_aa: CASRTTSGSYNEQFF; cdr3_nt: TGTGCCAGCAGAACGACTAGCGGGAGCTACAATGAGCAGTTCTTC
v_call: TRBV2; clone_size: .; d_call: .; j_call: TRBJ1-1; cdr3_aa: CASRTRGMNTEAFF; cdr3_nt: TGTGCCAGCAGGACTAGGGGAATGAACACTGAAGCTTTCTTT